The source of this T cell receptor (beta chain) is a study of response to subunit inactivated influenza vaccine. Whole-study findings and limits: Only a handful of new T cells, the authors suggested, are recruited with each seasonal influenza vaccination.

The CDR3 loop spans 14 amino acids. Germline lookup yields CDR1 SNHLY and CDR2 FYNNEI. V lost 8 bases and J 0 bases, leaving 10 bases between the germline ends. This clonotype was seen ten or more times. Its antigen remains unknown. MiXCR was run by TCRdb on the RT-PCR reads, yielding one entry per CDR3 protein. The data show roughly 630,000 distinct CDR3 sequences, 12% to 15% seen once. The V gene is TRBV2, the J gene TRBJ2-2; tentatively, D is TRBD2 (5 bases). Sequenced material: PBMCs from blood, taken 14 to 15 days before vaccination. This receptor was identified in a man between 45 and 60 years old who received an inactivated influenza vaccine. The CDR3 loop reads CASSPGTNTGELFF. The CDR3, as DNA: TGTGCCAGCTCACCGGGGACGAACACCGGGGAGCTGTTTTTT.